The text below deals with one T cell receptor (beta chain). This clone is described as medium-sized (0.01 to 0.1%). No antigen is known for it. No base-level quality is on record; no much larger clone is a single base apart. Reading the label with the study, this specimen's time point is: about twelve months on ibrutinib. For TCR beta library preparation, 2 to 2.5 micrograms of genomic DNA were isolated from cryopreserved PBMCs. Longitudinal blood samples from CLL patients on ibrutinib monotherapy underwent high-throughput TCR beta sequencing. The patients were enrolled in a single-center, open-label phase 2 trial of ibrutinib monotherapy. The entry originates in a study of cytotoxic CD8 clonotypes in ibrutinib-treated CLL (dated by TCRdb to the early 2020s). Background on the whole study: In this cohort, more than 14 patients were treatment-naive and roughly ten were relapsed/refractory, while 17 to 18 had unmutated IGHV. Partial responses were observed in 24 patients and complete responses in 2; after a median follow-up of 68 months, remission was maintained in about 15 patients and progression was observed in approximately twelve. Response samples were obtained after a median of approximately eleven months of treatment, with a range of roughly 6 to 36 months. On average, each sample yielded around 250,000 productive templates and over 90,000 productive rearrangements. Longitudinal samples were available for about 30% of the roughly 86 trial participants. Cryopreserved peripheral blood mononuclear cells were collected before treatment, at response, and at either disease progression or sustained remission. Patients were still on ibrutinib when every remission and progressive disease sample was collected.

What the authors observed across the whole study: Clonality increased at ibrutinib response, stayed stable in sustained remission, and fell back toward baseline at progression. Public clonotypes were rare and either shrank or stayed stable during treatment, and the rise in clonality at ibrutinib response reflected expansion of private clonotypes. Lymph node repertoires were not examined, and the timing of sampling was not matched between patients in sustained remission and those whose disease progressed. At baseline, clonality was higher than in age-matched healthy donors and showed a strong correlation with circulating CD8+ T-cell counts.

V drops 3 bases and J drops 2 bases, leaving 13 bases in between. CDR1 and CDR2, per the germline V gene, are SGHDT and YYEEEE. The CDR3 runs 15 amino acids, cysteine and phenylalanine included. The read is trimmed to its CDR3 DNA, 45 bases read in frame from base 1. A MiSeq instrument was used for deep resolution sequencing, which targeted depths ranging from 1 in 1 million up to 1 in 200,000 T cells, with coverage averaging 10x for each clonotype. The immunoSEQ hsTCRB Kit was used to generate TCR beta libraries. In the source study's methods: ImmunoSEQ Data Assistant and ImmunoSEQ Analyzer were used for data analysis, and V, D and J genes were assigned according to IMGT definitions. Clonality, which ranges from 0 to 1, was calculated by subtracting the normalized Shannon entropy of productive rearrangement frequencies from one. Only overrepresented clonotypes making up at least 0.05% of each patient's repertoire were included in the public clonotype analysis. Approximately 14 age-matched healthy donor repertoires from immuneACCESS were used as controls for clonality. TCRdb carries this immuneACCESS record with in-frame sequences only. Its versions omit some clonotypes, under half of them owing to an unresolved V gene in the studies checked, with the rest unexplained. That table gives V, J and clone size, and the DNA gave D and trimming. Here the sample has over 70,000 clones; roughly 77% occur a single time. Together, the top ten hold more than 4.5% of the sample.

Here the sequenced sample was PBMCs, taken after 12 months of ibrutinib treatment. In this chain, TRBV5-6 is recombined with TRBJ2-3; the D gene is not confidently resolved. The receptor comes from a human donor with chronic lymphocytic leukemia. The CDR3 protein is CASSWGTTLTDTQYF. The base sequence is TGTGCCAGCAGCTGGGGAACGACCCTCACAGATACGCAGTATTTT. Outside the CDR3, residues come from the reference TRBV5-6 and TRBJ2-3 proteins, so the full variable domain is: DAGVTQSPTHLIKTRGQQVTLRCSPKSGHDTVSWYQQALGQGPQFIFQYYEEEERQRGNFPDRFSGHQFPNYSSELNVNALLLGDSALYLCASSWGTTLTDTQYFGPGTRLTVL.